One sample yielded the 18 T cell receptor beta chains listed below, sequenced in a study of vaccination effects on CD4 cells after COVID-19. Here immunoSEQ multiplex PCR was the method, and the copy in TCRdb shows in-frame clones only, minus some. The sample shows some 24,000 clones, 60% to 80% of them seen only once. ViraFEST assay sequencing came after antigen-specific CD4+ T cells were expanded with viral peptide pools. It was after nine to ten days of culture that CD4+ T cells were isolated. The person was diagnosed with PCR-confirmed SARS-CoV-2 infection between March and December 2020. For these receptors, no antigen is known. The sample here was CD4+ T cells from PBMCs cultured with SARS-CoV-2 spike peptides, taken before COVID-19 vaccination. These receptors all stem from a human donor who had a prior SARS-CoV-2 infection.

The sample holds a few counts of this clone. This rearrangement joins TRBV19 to TRBJ2-3, with D possibly called TRBD1 or TRBD2 (5 bases each). Trimming stripped 5 bases from V and 3 bases from J, with 12 bases between. Looked up from germline, CDR1 is LNHDA and CDR2 is SQIVND (reference sequence). The CDR3 consists of 14 residues. Here the CDR3 reads CASSSGQVTDTQYF. In DNA, the CDR3 is TGTGCCAGTAGTTCGGGGCAAGTGACAGATACGCAGTATTTT.

This sequence joins TRBV5-4 and TRBJ1-2; D possibly corresponds to TRBD1 (5 bases). Deletions cut 3 bases from V and 2 bases from J, with 11 bases between. The CDR3 is 14 residues long. The germline V gene encodes CDR1 SGHNT and CDR2 YYREEE (reference sequence). The DNA for the CDR3 is TGTGCCAGCAGCTCTGCCGGGGCGAACTATGGCTACACCTTC. Translation: CASSSAGANYGYTF.

CDR3 residues: CASSLSLYETQYF. The DNA for the CDR3 is TGTGCCAGCAGCCTTAGCCTTTACGAGACCCAGTACTTC. The chain couples TRBV7-2 to TRBJ2-5; D unresolved. Germline values: CDR1 SGHTA, CDR2 FQGNSA. V was clipped by 5 bases and J by 5 bases, with 12 bases between them. The CDR3 has 13 residues.

The chain recombines TRBV7-2 with TRBJ1-1; D is ambiguous. The V and J ends lost 5 bases and 0 bases respectively, with 25 bases between them. Germline CDR1 reads SGHTA; CDR2 reads FQGNSA. This CDR3 spans 19 amino acids. The CDR3 DNA follows: TGTGCCAGCAGCCCAGGCCTCCCCAAAGCCGAGGGAATGAACACTGAAGCTTTCTTT. This sequence encodes CASSPGLPKAEGMNTEAFF.

The CDR3 loop is CASSVEGGQRTTTGTEAFF. In DNA form, the CDR3 reads TGTGCCAGCAGTGTGGAGGGGGGGCAGAGGACTACCACCGGGACTGAAGCTTTCTTT. This chain connects TRBV6-4 to TRBJ1-1; D is possibly TRBD1 (6 bases). The ends were cut back, 4 bases at V and 5 bases at J, with 29 bases in the middle. Germline CDR1 MRHNA, CDR2 SNTAGT. The CDR3 contains 19 residues.

The chain is built from TRBV4-2 and TRBJ2-1; TRBD1 matches at 9 bases. Trimming cost V 1 base and J 3 bases; bases outside gene matches: 4. CDR1 and CDR2 from the germline V gene are LGHNA and YNFKEQ. The CDR3 has 16 amino acids. Here the CDR3 reads CASSQVSGQGYNEQFF. CDR3 DNA sequence: TGTGCCAGCAGCCAAGTCTCGGGACAGGGCTACAATGAGCAGTTCTTC.

This clone was seen only a few times. This chain connects TRBV6-5 to TRBJ1-2, with D maybe TRBD1 (5 bases). Trimming shortened V by 2 bases and J by 6 bases, and 10 bases separated the two germline ends. CDR3 size: 13 residues. Germline values: CDR1 MNHEY, CDR2 SVGAGI. CDR3: CASSYGGENGYTF. The CDR3 coding sequence is TGTGCCAGCAGTTACGGGGGGGAGAATGGCTACACCTTC.

Only one count was recorded for this clone. This rearrangement joins TRBV11-3 to TRBJ2-7, with D unresolved. Trimming removed 5 bases at V and 9 bases at J, with 20 bases between. This CDR3 is 14 amino acids long. Germline loops: CDR1 SGHNT, CDR2 YENEEA. The CDR3 spells CASSQGVLTPLQYF. The CDR3 DNA reads TGTGCCAGCAGCCAAGGCGTCCTAACTCCGTTGCAGTACTTC.

V usage is TRBV11-3 and J usage is TRBJ2-1; no definite D call. This CDR3 region has 11 residues. V dropped 0 bases and J dropped 7 bases, with 1 base sitting between them. Germline V gives CDR1 SGHNT, CDR2 YENEEA. CDR3 sequence reads: CASSLENEQFF. The CDR3 nucleotides read TGTGCCAGCAGCTTAGAGAATGAGCAGTTCTTC.

This chain links TRBV5-1 with TRBJ2-3; no clear D. The CDR3 is made up of 14 amino acids. Trimming cost V 3 bases and J 1 base, with 9 bases left between them. Germline loops: CDR1 SGHRS, CDR2 YFSETQ. CDR3 region: CASSSLSRTDTQYF. The CDR3 DNA is TGCGCCAGCAGCTCGTTATCTCGCACAGATACGCAGTATTTT.

This chain links TRBV4-1 with TRBJ2-1, with TRBD1 matching 7 bases. With V trimmed by 4 bases and J by 8 bases, 8 bases remained unmatched. CDR1 and CDR2 (germline): MGHRA, YSYEKL. This CDR3 is 14 amino acids long. This chain's CDR3 is CASSPRQGADEQFF. As DNA, the CDR3 is TGCGCCAGCAGCCCCCGACAGGGAGCGGATGAGCAGTTCTTC.

This clone rates as medium-sized. The chain couples TRBV6-6 to TRBJ1-6; 10 bases map to TRBD1. The germline V gene encodes CDR1 MNHNY and CDR2 SVGAGI (reference sequence). The CDR3 length is 13 residues. With 6 bases clipped from V and 9 bases from J, the junction kept 2 bases outside the gene matches. CDR3 amino acids: CASRDRGGSPLHF. The CDR3 DNA reads as TGTGCCAGCAGGGACAGGGGGGGTTCACCCCTCCACTTT.

The chain uses TRBV10-3 and TRBJ1-2, with 8 bases that match TRBD1. The junction had 10 bases not matched to a gene; V was cut back by 5 bases and J by 2 bases. The germline CDR1 and CDR2 sequences are ENHRY and SYGVKD. The CDR3 has 16 amino acids. The CDR3 here is CAISRKPTGANYGYTF. In nucleotides, the CDR3 is TGTGCCATCAGTAGGAAACCGACAGGGGCGAACTATGGCTACACCTTC.

The V gene is TRBV6-6, the J gene TRBJ2-1; TRBD1 is a possible D gene (6 bases). The CDR3 is made up of 15 amino acids. With 6 bases removed from V and 2 bases from J, the gap between germline ends came to 14 bases. Germline V CDR1 and CDR2: MNHNY, SVGAGI (reference sequence). The CDR3 DNA is TGTGCCAGCAGGCAACAGGGTTCTACCTACAATGAGCAGTTCTTC. It specifies CASRQQGSTYNEQFF.

V usage is TRBV5-1 and J usage is TRBJ2-1; 11 nucleotides agree with TRBD2. CDR3 length: 16 residues. J gave up 3 bases and V 5 bases, and 7 bases lay outside the gene matches. Germline assignment: CDR1 SGHRS and CDR2 YFSETQ. CDR3 sequence: CASRYTGTSGYNEQFF. The CDR3 bases are TGCGCCAGCAGATACACCGGGACTAGCGGCTACAATGAGCAGTTCTTC.

The rearrangement uses TRBV7-2 and TRBJ2-2; D is ambiguous. CDR3 length: 13 amino acids. CDR1 is SGHTA, CDR2 FQGNSA, per germline. The ends were cut back, 1 base at V and 5 bases at J, with 5 bases in the middle. Here the CDR3 reads CASSLERTGELFF. The CDR3 DNA reads as TGTGCCAGCAGCTTAGAACGAACCGGGGAGCTGTTTTTT.

The chain is built from TRBV19 and TRBJ1-2, with no clear D. Germline lookup yields CDR1 LNHDA and CDR2 SQIVND (reference sequence). This CDR3 spans 12 amino acids. V dropped 1 base and J dropped 8 bases, with 8 bases sitting between them. The CDR3 region is CASSIVGRGYTF. DNA for the CDR3: TGTGCCAGTAGTATAGTCGGTCGCGGCTACACCTTC.

The V and J genes are TRBV7-9 and TRBJ2-7; TRBD1 might be the D (5 bases). The V and J ends lost 9 bases and 5 bases respectively, with 14 bases between them. The CDR3 spans 12 residues. Germline V gives CDR1 SEHNR, CDR2 FQNEAQ (reference sequence). In DNA, the CDR3 is TGTGCCAGTGGACACGTACTCCACGAGCAGTACTTC. Its translation is CASGHVLHEQYF.